What follows are 9 T cell receptor beta chains derived from one specimen sequenced in a study of blood T cell repertoires in COVID-19 (TCRdb year 2020). Libraries came from the immunoSEQ multiplex PCR assay. Entries here come from immuneACCESS through TCRdb and include only in-frame sequences with V and J called. Some clones fail to appear in such tables; in the studies checked, an unresolved V gene covers under half of the shortfall, and the cause of the remainder is unknown. The sample records 150,000 to 200,000 clones, roughly 83% of which are singletons. Under 7% of the sample is taken by the ten largest. Sequencing was performed on peripheral blood. These receptors came from a woman between 40 and 55 years old with COVID-19, enrolled during active disease.

This rearrangement joins TRBV9 to TRBJ2-1; the match to TRBD2 covers 8 bases. Germline CDR1 is SGDLS and CDR2 is YYNGEE. V lost 3 bases and J lost 6; bases outside the gene matches: 11. The CDR3 runs 16 residues. The CDR3 DNA reads as TGTGCCAGCAGCGCCCCCCCGGGGGGGGTCTCCAATGAGCAGTTCTTC. It codes for CASSAPPGGVSNEQFF.

This chain connects TRBV6-6 to TRBJ2-7; possible D gene TRBD2, 6 bases. Trimming left V 6 bases short and J 6 bases short, with 15 bases between. CDR1 is MNHNY, CDR2 SVGAGI, per germline (reference sequence). The CDR3 totals 13 residues. Here the CDR3 DNA reads TGTGCCAGCAGGAGGCCAGCGGGCTCCGAGCAGTACTTC. This translates into CASRRPAGSEQYF.

The chain recombines TRBV18 with TRBJ2-2; no clear D gene. The CDR3 consists of 14 residues. Trimming took 0 bases from V and 5 from J, leaving 7 bases between them. From germline, CDR1 is KGHSH and CDR2 LQKENI. CDR3 DNA: TGTGCCAGCTCACCACCTACCCGGACCGGGGAGCTGTTTTTT. Protein product: CASSPPTRTGELFF.

The chain has TRBV11-2 and TRBJ2-5; 9 bases agree with TRBD2. This CDR3 region has 16 residues. CDR1 is SGHAT and CDR2 is FQNNGV in the germline V gene. The trim removed 5 bases at V and 5 bases at J, leaving 12 bases unmatched. CDR3 region: CASSPLAGVAGETQYF. CDR3 nucleotides: TGTGCCAGCAGCCCCTTAGCGGGGGTGGCCGGGGAGACCCAGTACTTC.

The chain joins TRBV7-6 to TRBJ1-5, with 7 bases fitting TRBD1. Unmatched junction bases numbered 6, after V lost 1 base and J lost 6 bases. In germline, CDR1 is SGHVS, CDR2 FNYEAQ. The CDR3 totals 15 residues. As DNA, the CDR3 is TGTGCCAGCAGCTTAGAGCAGGGGGGAGGTCAGCCCCAGCATTTT. Its protein is CASSLEQGGGQPQHF.

This clone has just a few counts. The chain uses TRBV6-2 or TRBV6-3 and TRBJ2-7; TRBD2 agrees at 7 bases. The germline V gene encodes CDR1 MNHEY and CDR2 SVGEGT. V dropped 2 bases and J dropped 6; count of bases not matched to a gene: 7. CDR3 length equals 14 residues. CDR3 loop: CASSYTGGVGEQYF. The CDR3 DNA reads as TGTGCCAGCAGTTACACGGGAGGTGTCGGCGAGCAGTACTTC.

The chain links TRBV21-1 to TRBJ2-5; the table calls TRBD2, which could not be checked here. TRBV21-1 corresponds to a pseudogene. The CDR3 loop spans 18 amino acids. CDR3 nucleotides: TGTGCCAGCAGCACCGGACTAGCGGGGGCGACCGATCAAGAGACCCAGTACTTC. It is translated as CASSTGLAGATDQETQYF.

This rearrangement joins TRBV7-8 to TRBJ2-7; 12 bases agree with TRBD1. CDR3 size: 15 residues. The V gene end was trimmed by 3 bases and the J gene end by 6 bases; junction bases not matched to a gene: 6. Per germline, CDR1 SGHVS and CDR2 FQNEAQ. The CDR3 sequence is CASSLTGTGGFEQYF. The DNA of the CDR3 is TGTGCCAGCAGCTTGACCGGGACAGGGGGCTTCGAGCAGTACTTC.

This chain joins TRBV18 and TRBJ2-3; D is unclear. The CDR3 length is 14 residues. Germline lookup yields CDR1 KGHSH and CDR2 LQKENI. The V gene lost 3 bases and the J gene lost 2 bases, with 9 bases spanning the gap. CDR3 DNA sequence: TGTGCCAGCTCACCCCCACAACCCACAGATACGCAGTATTTT. As protein: CASSPPQPTDTQYF.